A single T cell receptor beta chain is shown here with its context. The junction and the germline gene differ at one end; a read error may be behind it. The CDR3 is 16 residues long. Germline CDR1 reads SSHAT; CDR2 reads FNYEAQ (reference sequence). CD45RO-negative CD8 cells positively selected for CCR7 made up the naive population, which excluded terminally differentiated effector memory CD45RA+ cells. Sorted-subset replicate PCR reactions contained about 200 ng DNA, corresponding to some 29,000 T cell genomes. The table came from immunoSEQ multiplex PCR; TCRdb's copy has only in-frame clones and leaves some out. The repertoire includes about 820,000 clones, over 90% of them detected once, and around 24% sits in the top ten. This record comes from a study of shared clonotypes between healthy human individuals.

The rearrangement uses TRBV7-7 and TRBJ2-1; 9 bases line up with TRBD1. The sequence derives from a man aged 25 to 40 in good health. The source material was naive CD8+ T cells sorted from blood. The CDR3: CASSSTPGQGYNEQFF. The CDR3 nucleotides are TGTGCTAGCAGCTCCACACCGGGACAGGGCTACAATGAGCAGTTCTTC.